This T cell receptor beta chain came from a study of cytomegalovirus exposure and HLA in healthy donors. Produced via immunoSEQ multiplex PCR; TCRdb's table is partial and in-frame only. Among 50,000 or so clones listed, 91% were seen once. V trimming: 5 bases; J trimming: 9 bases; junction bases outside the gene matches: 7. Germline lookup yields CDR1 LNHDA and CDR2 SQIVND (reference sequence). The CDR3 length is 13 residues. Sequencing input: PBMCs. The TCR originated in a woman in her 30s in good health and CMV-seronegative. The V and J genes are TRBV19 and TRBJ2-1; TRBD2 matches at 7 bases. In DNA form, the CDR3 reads TGTGCCAGTAGTGGGCTTTCGGGGGGTGAGCAGTTCTTC. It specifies CASSGLSGGEQFF. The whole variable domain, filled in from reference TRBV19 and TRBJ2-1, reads DGGITQSPKYLFRKEGQNVTLSCEQNLNHDAMYWYRQDPGQGLRLIYYSQIVNDFQKGDIAEGYSVSREKKESFPLTVTSAQKNPTAFYLCASSGLSGGEQFFGPGTRLTVL.